The source of this T cell receptor beta chain is a study of beta chain features in type 1 diabetes. Reverse transcribing all isolated RNA meant expressed TCRB transcripts were sequenced. Repertoires were generated with immunoSEQ multiplex PCR, while TCRdb's copy carries only in-frame clones and drops some. The sample holds approximately 130,000 clones, 15% to 20% seen once. Study-level results: TCRB CDR3s were moderately but significantly shorter in Type 1 diabetes patients in all four CD4+ subsets. cDNA-based sequencing might over-represent cells highly expressing TCR.

In regard to this clone: Antigen unknown.

Per germline, CDR1 MNHEY and CDR2 SMNVEV (reference sequence). CDR3 size: 15 residues. Trimming shortened V by 6 bases and J by 0 bases, and 15 bases separated the two germline ends. The source is a young man with type 1 diabetes. This sequence joins TRBV27 and TRBJ2-7; TRBD1 is a possible D gene (6 bases). The sequenced sample consisted of central memory CD4+ T cells from blood. The CDR3 here is CASRNTGQTSYEQYF. The CDR3 DNA reads TGTGCCAGCAGAAACACAGGGCAAACCTCCTACGAGCAGTACTTC.